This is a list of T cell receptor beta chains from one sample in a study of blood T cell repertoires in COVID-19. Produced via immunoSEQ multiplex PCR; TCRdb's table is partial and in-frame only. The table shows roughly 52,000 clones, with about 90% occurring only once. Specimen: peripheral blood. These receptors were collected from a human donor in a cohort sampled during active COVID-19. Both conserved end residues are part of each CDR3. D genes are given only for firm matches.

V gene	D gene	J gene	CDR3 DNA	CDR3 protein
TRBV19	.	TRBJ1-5	TGTGCCAGTAGTTGGTACAGGCCTACTAGCAATCAGCCCCAGCATTTT	CASSWYRPTSNQPQHF
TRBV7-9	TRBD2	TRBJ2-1	TGTGCCAGCAGCTCCTCAAGCGGGGGGGCCTACAATGAGCAGTTCTTC	CASSSSSGGAYNEQFF
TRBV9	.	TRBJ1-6	TGTGCCAGCAGCGTAGGCCCAGAGGCCGCTATCTCACCCCTCCACTTT	CASSVGPEAAISPLHF
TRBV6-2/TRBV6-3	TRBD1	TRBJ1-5	TGTGCCAGCAGTTTACAGGGGTCGGTGGTTCAGCCCCAGCATTTT	CASSLQGSVVQPQHF
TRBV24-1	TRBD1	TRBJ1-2	TGTGCCGGCGGGGGACAGGGGGTAAGTGGCTACACCTTC	CAGGGQGVSGYTF
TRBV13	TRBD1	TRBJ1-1	TGTGCCAGCAGCTTAAGACAGGGCTTTGAAGCTTTCTTT	CASSLRQGFEAFF
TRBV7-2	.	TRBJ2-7	TGTGCCAGCAGCCCTAGGCTCGGGGGACCTGGTGGCGAGCAGTACTTC	CASSPRLGGPGGEQYF
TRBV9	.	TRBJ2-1	TGTGCCAGCAGCGTAGAGTCGGGGGGGACAGGGAGAAACAATGAGCAGTTCTTC	CASSVESGGTGRNNEQFF
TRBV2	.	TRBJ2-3	TGTGCCAGCATCCGTGGGTACAGGGATACGCAGTATTTT	CASIRGYRDTQYF
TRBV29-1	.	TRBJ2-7	TGCAGCGTTGAAGATTGGCCCCGGCGGGGTCCCTACGAGCAGTACTTC	CSVEDWPRRGPYEQYF
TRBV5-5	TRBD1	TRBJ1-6	TGTGCCAGCAGCTTTCTGACAGGGACGGATTCACCCCTCCACTTT	CASSFLTGTDSPLHF